The 11 T cell receptor beta chains below all came from one sample that was sequenced in a study of T cell repertoires in cytomegalovirus infection. TCRdb re-called the reads through MiXCR, storing one row per CDR3 protein. The data hold just under 500,000 distinct CDR3 sequences, with 33% observed a single time. These receptors are not linked to any known antigen. The source material was cultured PBMCs, sampled from culture after CMV antigen stimulation. Receptors were obtained from a human donor in good health (CMV status not recorded). Some clones in this sample may be carry-over from other donors' samples.

The V gene is TRBV14, the J gene TRBJ2-1; TRBD2 matches 15 bases. Germline CDR1 reads SGHDN; CDR2 reads FVKESK. The J segment lost 8 bases and the V segment lost 0 bases, leaving 11 bases of the junction unmatched. CDR3 length equals 19 residues. The CDR3 spells CASSQDRWKGLAGGDEQFF. CDR3 bases: TGTGCCAGCAGCCAAGATCGATGGAAGGGACTAGCGGGAGGAGATGAGCAGTTCTTC.

The V call is TRBV19, the J call TRBJ1-2, with 9 positions matching TRBD1. V trimming: 10 bases; J trimming: 5 bases; junction bases outside the gene matches: 11. The CDR3 extends over 14 amino acids. Germline V gene data show CDR1 as LNHDA and CDR2 as SQIVND (reference sequence). CDR3 sequence: CATRQGGGGYGYTF. CDR3 coding DNA: TGTGCCACCCGACAGGGGGGCGGTGGATATGGCTACACCTTC.

CDR3 in amino acids: CAWSVGLKRSYEQYV. CDR3 nucleotides: TGTGCCTGGAGTGTTGGCCTTAAGAGGTCCTACGAGCAGTACGTC. The chain has TRBV30 and TRBJ2-7; D uncertain. In germline, CDR1 is GTSNPN, CDR2 SVGIG (reference sequence). The CDR3 contains 15 residues. With 0 bases removed from V and 1 base from J, the gap between germline ends came to 13 bases.

The chain employs TRBV5-6 and TRBJ1-4; no clear D gene. Deletions cut 0 bases from V and 8 bases from J, with 8 bases between. CDR3 length equals 13 residues. Germline V gives CDR1 SGHDT, CDR2 YYEEEE. This CDR3 is CASSLAAPEKLFF. CDR3 nucleotide sequence: TGTGCCAGCAGCTTGGCGGCGCCGGAAAAACTGTTTTTT.

In this sample, this clonotype turned up a few times. The chain is built from TRBV12-3 or TRBV12-4 and TRBJ1-2, with 12 bases fitting TRBD1. This CDR3 is built from 16 residues. The ends lost 5 bases at V and 8 bases at J; junction bases unmatched: 12. CDR3 residues: CASSLTGTGGVDGYTF. CDR3 nucleotide sequence: TGTGCCAGCAGTCTTACCGGGACAGGGGGCGTCGACGGCTACACCTTC.

The chain employs TRBV20-1 and TRBJ2-1, with unresolved D. The CDR3 spans 11 residues. Germline V gene lookup returns CDR1 DFQATT and CDR2 SNEGSKA (reference sequence). The V end was cut by 3 bases, the J end by 4 bases, with 4 bases between. CDR3 sequence: CSARVYNEQFF. As DNA, the CDR3 is TGCAGTGCTAGGGTATACAATGAGCAGTTCTTC.

J is TRBJ1-1 and V is TRBV6-2 or TRBV6-3, with a possible D match to TRBD1 (6 bases). The V gene's germline CDR1 is MNHEY and CDR2 SVGEGT. The V end lost 5 bases, the J end lost 4 bases, and 11 bases lay between the germline ends. The CDR3 is made up of 13 amino acids. Written as DNA, the CDR3 is TGTGCCAGCAGTAACGGCAGGGGCACTGAAGCTTTCTTT. This encodes CASSNGRGTEAFF.

This clonotype was seen only a few times. The chain is built from TRBV7-8 and TRBJ2-4, with 7 nucleotides matching TRBD1. Losses at the gene ends were 6 bases for V and 0 bases for J; bases not matched to a gene: 5. The CDR3 totals 15 residues. Germline V gives CDR1 SGHVS, CDR2 FQNEAQ. The CDR3 here is CASSDRDLAKNIQYF. DNA of the CDR3: TGTGCCAGCAGTGACAGGGATCTAGCCAAAAACATTCAGTACTTC. The whole variable domain, filled in from reference TRBV7-8 and TRBJ2-4, reads GAGVSQSPRYKVAKRGQDVALRCDPISGHVSLFWYQQALGQGPEFLTYFQNEAQLDKSGLPSDRFFAERPEGSVSTLKIQRTQQEDSAVYLCASSDRDLAKNIQYFGAGTRLSVL.

This CDR3 reads CSARDSARTNYGYTF. The CDR3, as DNA: TGCAGTGCTAGAGATTCCGCGCGGACTAACTATGGCTACACCTTC. The gene calls are TRBV20-1 and TRBJ1-2; no reliable D call. The CDR3 has 15 amino acids. Trimming left V 0 bases short and J 0 bases short, with 11 bases between. CDR1 is DFQATT and CDR2 is SNEGSKA in the germline V gene (reference sequence).

This clonotype came up a few times. The chain carries TRBV7-6 and TRBJ2-2; 9 bases are a match to TRBD1. The length of the CDR3 is 16 residues. Per the germline V gene, CDR1 is SGHVS and CDR2 is FNYEAQ. V trimming: 6 bases; J trimming: 1 base; junction bases outside the gene matches: 6. The CDR3 reads CASRSTGGQNTGELFF. In DNA, the CDR3 is TGTGCCAGCAGATCCACAGGGGGCCAGAACACCGGGGAGCTGTTTTTT.

J is TRBJ2-1 and V is TRBV20-1; TRBD2 might be the D (7 bases). V was clipped by 3 bases and J by 5 bases, with 8 bases between them. Germline CDR1 is DFQATT and CDR2 is SNEGSKA (reference sequence). The CDR3 is 12 amino acids. The CDR3 loop reads CSARGGHNEQFF. The CDR3 DNA follows: TGCAGTGCTAGGGGGGGGCACAATGAGCAGTTCTTC.